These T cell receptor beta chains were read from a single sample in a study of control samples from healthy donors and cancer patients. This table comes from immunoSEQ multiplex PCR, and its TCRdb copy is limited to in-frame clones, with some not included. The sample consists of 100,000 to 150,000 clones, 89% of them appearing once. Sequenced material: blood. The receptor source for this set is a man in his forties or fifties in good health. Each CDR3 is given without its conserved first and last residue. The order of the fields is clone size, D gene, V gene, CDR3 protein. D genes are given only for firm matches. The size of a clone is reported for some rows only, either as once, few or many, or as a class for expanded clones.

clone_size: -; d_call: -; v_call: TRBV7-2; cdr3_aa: ASSLTNNYGYT
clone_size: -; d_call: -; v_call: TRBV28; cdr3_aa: ASSPSYGYT
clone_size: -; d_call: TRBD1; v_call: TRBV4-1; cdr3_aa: ASSQGQGAHEQY
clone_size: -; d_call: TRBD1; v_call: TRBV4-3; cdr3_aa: ASSQDPGQQETQY
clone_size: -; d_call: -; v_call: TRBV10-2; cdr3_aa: ASSESGTPTYEQY
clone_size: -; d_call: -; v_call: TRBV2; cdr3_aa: ATKWDTEAF
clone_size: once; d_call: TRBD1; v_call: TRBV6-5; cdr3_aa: ASTSGDRVIGGYT
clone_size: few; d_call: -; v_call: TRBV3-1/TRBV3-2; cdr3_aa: ASSPDVGENSPLH
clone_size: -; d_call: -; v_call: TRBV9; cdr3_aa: ASSVEGDGTYEQY
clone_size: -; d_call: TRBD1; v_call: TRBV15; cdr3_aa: ATSRPTGAPETQY
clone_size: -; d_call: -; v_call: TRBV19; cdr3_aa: ASSIQVNTEAF
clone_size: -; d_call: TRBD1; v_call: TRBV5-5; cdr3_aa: ASSTTGGRETQY
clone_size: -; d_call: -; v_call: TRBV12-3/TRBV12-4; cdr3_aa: ASSQGLNTEAF
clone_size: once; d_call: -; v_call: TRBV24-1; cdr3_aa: ATSDFRGEDTDTQY
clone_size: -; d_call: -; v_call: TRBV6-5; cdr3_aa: ASSSLGTVNTEAF
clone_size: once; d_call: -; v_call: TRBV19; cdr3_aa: ASSLGGAGYGYT
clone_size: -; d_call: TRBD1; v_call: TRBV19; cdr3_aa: ASSRQGADTEAF
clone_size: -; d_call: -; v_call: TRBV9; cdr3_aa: ASSAKGNTGELF
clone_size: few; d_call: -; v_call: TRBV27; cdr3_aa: ASSSQETQY
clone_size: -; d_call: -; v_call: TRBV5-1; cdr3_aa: ASSLAGASGNTIY
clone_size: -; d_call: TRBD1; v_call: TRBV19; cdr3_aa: ASSRQGTYEQY
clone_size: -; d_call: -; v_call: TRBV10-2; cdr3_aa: ASSESKVMNTEAF